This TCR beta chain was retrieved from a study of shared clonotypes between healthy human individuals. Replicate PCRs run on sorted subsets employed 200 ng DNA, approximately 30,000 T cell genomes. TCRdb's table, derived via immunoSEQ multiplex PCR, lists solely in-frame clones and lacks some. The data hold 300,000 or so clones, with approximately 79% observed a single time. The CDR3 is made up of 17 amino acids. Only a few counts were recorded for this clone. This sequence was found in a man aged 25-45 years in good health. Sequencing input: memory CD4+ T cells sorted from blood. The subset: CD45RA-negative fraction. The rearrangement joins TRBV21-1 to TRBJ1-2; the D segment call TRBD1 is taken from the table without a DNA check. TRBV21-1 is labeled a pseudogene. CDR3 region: CASSKMAGQGPFYGYTF. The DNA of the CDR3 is TGTGCCAGCAGCAAAATGGCGGGACAGGGGCCTTTCTATGGCTACACCTTC.